Presented here are 29 T cell receptor beta chains from one specimen sequenced in a study of T cell responses to AZD1222 COVID-19 vaccine. Repertoires were generated with immunoSEQ multiplex PCR, while TCRdb's copy carries only in-frame clones and drops some. This sample has more than 150,000 clones, with approximately 91% found just once. Sequenced here: peripheral blood, sampled on day 0 of AZD1222 vaccination. The receptors originated from an adult in good health.

The V and J genes are TRBV7-2 and TRBJ2-7; 11 nucleotides align to TRBD2. The CDR3 length is 18 residues. Per germline, CDR1 SGHTA and CDR2 FQGNSA. Unmatched junction bases numbered 12, after V lost 3 bases and J lost 2 bases. DNA for the CDR3: TGTGCCAGCAGCTTGGTAGCACGGGGACTAGCGGTGACCTACGAGCAGTACTTC. Amino acid sequence: CASSLVARGLAVTYEQYF.

The chain recombines TRBV9 with TRBJ1-3, with D tentatively TRBD1 (6 bases). Germline assignment: CDR1 SGDLS and CDR2 YYNGEE. This CDR3 has 16 amino acids. Deletions cut 0 bases from V and 2 bases from J, with 12 bases between. DNA for the CDR3: TGTGCCAGCAGCGTAGTTGGGACAACCCCTGGAAACACCATATATTTT. Its protein is CASSVVGTTPGNTIYF.

V is TRBV11-2 and J is TRBJ2-7, with 12 bases identical to TRBD2. The trim removed 6 bases at V and 3 bases at J, leaving 3 bases unmatched. Germline-derived CDR1 and CDR2 are SGHAT and FQNNGV. CDR3 length equals 14 residues. The CDR3 DNA reads as TGTGCCAGCAGGGGACTAGCGGGCGGCTACGAGCAGTACTTC. It specifies CASRGLAGGYEQYF.

In the case of this clone: Other DNA sequences in the sample encode the same CDR3. J is TRBJ2-5 and V is TRBV12-3 or TRBV12-4, with D unclear. The V gene lost 2 bases and the J gene lost 4 bases, with 5 bases spanning the gap. The CDR3 is 12 amino acids. The CDR3 DNA sequence: TGTGCCAGCAGTTTACTCCGAGAGACCCAGTACTTC. Amino acid sequence: CASSLLRETQYF.

This chain connects TRBV5-4 to TRBJ2-1, with 7 bases matching TRBD2. Germline CDR1 is SGHNT and CDR2 is YYREEE (reference sequence). The V segment lost 4 bases and the J segment 4 bases; nucleotides outside the gene matches: 11. This CDR3 contains 16 residues. DNA of the CDR3: TGTGCCAGCAGCCCAACTTCTCAGGGAGGGTACAATGAGCAGTTCTTC. Translating it yields CASSPTSQGGYNEQFF.

This sequence joins TRBV4-3 and TRBJ1-2; a possible D gene is TRBD1 (6 bases). V was pared by 0 bases and J by 4 bases, with 18 bases between. The CDR3 is 17 residues long. Per germline, CDR1 LGHNA and CDR2 YSLEER. In nucleotides, the CDR3 is TGCGCCAGCAGCCAAGAGTTCCCGGGGGCACCTGGCTATGGCTACACCTTC. Its translation: CASSQEFPGAPGYGYTF.

Here the CDR3 reads CASSLEDYGYTF. The DNA of the CDR3 is TGCGCCAGCAGCTTGGAAGACTATGGCTACACCTTC. V and J are TRBV5-1 and TRBJ1-2; D uncertain. This CDR3 is built from 12 residues. Looked up from germline, CDR1 is SGHRS and CDR2 is YFSETQ. Trimming removed 0 bases from V and 3 bases from J, with 3 bases in between.

The V gene is TRBV24-1, the J gene TRBJ2-4; 8 bases agree with TRBD1. Unmatched junction bases numbered 6, after V lost 4 bases and J lost 5 bases. Germline lookup yields CDR1 KGHDR and CDR2 SFDVKD. CDR3 length: 15 residues. The chain's CDR3 is CATSDPAGGQNIQYF. In DNA form, the CDR3 reads TGTGCCACCAGTGACCCCGCAGGGGGCCAAAACATTCAGTACTTC.

This clone was recorded only once. This chain links TRBV29-1 with TRBJ2-7, with D possibly matching TRBD2 (6 bases). Trimming took 5 bases from V and 0 from J, leaving 14 bases between them. CDR1 is SQVTM, CDR2 ANQGSEA, per germline. This CDR3 has 14 residues. The CDR3 here is CSVRGGALSYEQYF. The CDR3 nucleotides read TGCAGCGTTAGGGGCGGGGCCCTCTCCTACGAGCAGTACTTC.

This chain connects TRBV15 to TRBJ1-6, with D unclear. Germline loops: CDR1 LNHNV, CDR2 YYDKDF (reference sequence). CDR3 length: 19 amino acids. V lost 4 bases, J lost 8 bases, and 27 bases lay in between. CDR3 nucleotides: TGTGCCACCAGCAAAGACAAGTACCACCACCTAACCAACGATTCACCCCTCCACTTT. Amino acid sequence: CATSKDKYHHLTNDSPLHF.

CDR3 sequence (DNA): TGTGCCACCACCCAGAGGGGGTGGAACACTGAAGCTTTCTTT. Encoded protein: CATTQRGWNTEAFF. The genes are TRBV19 and TRBJ1-1; perhaps TRBD1 as D (6 bases). Germline lookup yields CDR1 LNHDA and CDR2 SQIVND (reference sequence). The CDR3 length is 14 residues. V gave up 10 bases and J gave up 1 base, with 16 bases separating them.

The CDR3 loop reads CASSESPSTDTQYF. CDR3 coding DNA: TGTGCCAGCAGTGAATCCCCCTCCACAGATACGCAGTATTTT. The chain couples TRBV2 to TRBJ2-3; D ambiguous. The germline V and J ends were trimmed by 2 bases and 2 bases, with 8 bases remaining between them. There are 14 residues in the CDR3. Germline CDR1 is SNHLY and CDR2 is FYNNEI.

This clone showed up just once. The rearrangement links TRBV7-9 to TRBJ1-1; tentatively, D is TRBD1 (6 bases). V dropped 5 bases and J dropped 0 bases, with 16 bases sitting between them. Germline V gene lookup returns CDR1 SEHNR and CDR2 FQNEAQ (reference sequence). The CDR3 consists of 16 residues. This CDR3 is CASSHPRGSMNTEAFF. DNA for the CDR3: TGTGCCAGCAGCCACCCCAGGGGCTCCATGAACACTGAAGCTTTCTTT. The whole variable domain, remainder taken from reference TRBV7-9 and TRBJ1-1, is DTGVSQNPRHKITKRGQNVTFRCDPISEHNRLYWYRQTLGQGPEFLTYFQNEAQLEKSRLLSDRFSAERPKGSFSTLEIQRTEQGDSAMYLCASSHPRGSMNTEAFFGQGTRLTVV.

In DNA form, the CDR3 reads TGCGCCAGCAGTTTAACTAGCGTCGGGGCGACCCAGTACTTC. It codes for CASSLTSVGATQYF. The V and J genes are TRBV10-1 and TRBJ2-5; TRBD2 aligns across 7 bases. The V gene's germline CDR1 is WNHNN and CDR2 SYGVQD (reference sequence). The J segment lost 7 bases and the V segment lost 5 bases, leaving 10 bases of the junction unmatched. The CDR3 consists of 14 residues.

The table lists this clone with a count of one. The chain carries TRBV19 and TRBJ1-1; D is ambiguous. Germline V lookup: CDR1 LNHDA, CDR2 SQIVND (reference sequence). The CDR3 is made up of 13 amino acids. Trimming removed 3 bases from V and 2 bases from J, with 7 bases in between. The CDR3 spells CASSIGSNTEAFF. CDR3 in DNA: TGTGCCAGTAGTATTGGATCAAACACTGAAGCTTTCTTT.

The chain is built from TRBV30 and TRBJ2-7; tentative D call: TRBD2 (5 bases). This CDR3 is built from 12 residues. The ends were cut back, 7 bases at V and 2 bases at J, with 12 bases in the middle. Germline loops: CDR1 GTSNPN, CDR2 SVGIG (reference sequence). The CDR3 spells CASFGVAYEQYF. The DNA for the CDR3 is TGTGCCTCTTTCGGGGTCGCCTACGAGCAGTACTTC. Supplemented by reference TRBV30 and TRBJ2-7, the full variable domain reads SQTIHQWPATLVQPVGSPLSLECTVEGTSNPNLYWYRQAAGRGLQLLFYSVGIGQISSEVPQNLSASRPQDRQFILSSKKLLLSDSGFYLCASFGVAYEQYFGPGTRLTVT.

The chain combines TRBV9 with TRBJ1-2; maybe TRBD1 (5 bases). Looked up from germline, CDR1 is SGDLS and CDR2 is YYNGEE. Trimming took 6 bases from V and 4 from J, leaving 16 bases between them. CDR3 length: 14 amino acids. DNA of the CDR3: TGTGCCAGCACCTTCCGGGACGGAGGCTATGGCTACACCTTC. This encodes CASTFRDGGYGYTF.

The chain uses TRBV5-6 and TRBJ1-1; D is unclear. This CDR3 has 13 amino acids. From germline, CDR1 is SGHDT and CDR2 YYEEEE. V gave up 4 bases and J gave up 7 bases, with 14 bases separating them. CDR3 amino acids: CASSPHSGREAFF. The CDR3 coding sequence is TGTGCCAGCAGCCCCCACTCCGGGCGTGAAGCTTTCTTT.

This chain uses TRBV7-2 with TRBJ1-6, with unresolved D. The CDR3 is made up of 17 amino acids. Per germline, CDR1 SGHTA and CDR2 FQGNSA. The ends were cut back, 1 base at V and 0 bases at J, with 10 bases in the middle. The chain's CDR3 is CASSLVQKISYNSPLHF. The CDR3 bases are TGTGCCAGCAGCTTAGTTCAGAAGATCTCCTATAATTCACCCCTCCACTTT.

There are a few counts of this clone. The V gene is TRBV2, the J gene TRBJ2-7; weak D call: TRBD2 (7 bases). Germline V gene data show CDR1 as SNHLY and CDR2 as FYNNEI. There are 13 residues in the CDR3. Trimming stripped 5 bases from V and 2 bases from J, with 10 bases between. CDR3 nucleotides: TGTGCCAGCAGTCGGGGGGCACCCTACGAGCAGTACTTC. Protein: CASSRGAPYEQYF.

V and J are TRBV4-2 and TRBJ1-6, with a tentative D call TRBD1 (6 bases). CDR1 LGHNA and CDR2 YNFKEQ come from the germline V gene. This CDR3 has 16 amino acids. Trimming stripped 4 bases from V and 10 bases from J, with 20 bases between. The CDR3 DNA reads as TGTGCCAGCAGCCGCGGACCCAGGGGCGTTCAATCACCCCTCCACTTT. Its translation: CASSRGPRGVQSPLHF.

The rearrangement joins TRBV7-6 to TRBJ1-1; 8 nucleotides align to TRBD1. The CDR3 is made up of 17 amino acids. V shed 1 base and J 0 bases; nucleotides not matched to a gene: 7. The V gene's germline CDR1 is SGHVS and CDR2 FNYEAQ. The CDR3 DNA follows: TGTGCCAGCAGCTTAGGTGTCAGGGGGCCTTTGAACACTGAAGCTTTCTTT. Amino acid sequence: CASSLGVRGPLNTEAFF. The full variable domain, completed using reference TRBV7-6 and TRBJ1-1, is GAGVSQSPRYKVTKRGQDVALRCDPISGHVSLYWYRQALGQGPEFLTYFNYEAQQDKSGLPNDRFSAERPEGSISTLTIQRTEQRDSAMYRCASSLGVRGPLNTEAFFGQGTRLTVV.

The chain links TRBV27 to TRBJ2-7, with TRBD1 matching 7 bases. The CDR3 covers 11 residues. The V gene's germline CDR1 is MNHEY and CDR2 SMNVEV (reference sequence). V was clipped by 6 bases and J by 5 bases; unmatched bases: 1. The CDR3, as DNA: TGTGCCAGCAGGACAGGGAACGAGCAGTACTTC. Translating gives CASRTGNEQYF.

This chain joins TRBV12-3 or TRBV12-4 and TRBJ1-1; D is perhaps TRBD1 (6 bases). Trimming removed 3 bases at V and 7 bases at J, with 6 bases between. CDR3 size: 11 residues. The CDR3 sequence: CASSFRGEAFF. CDR3 coding DNA: TGTGCCAGCAGTTTCAGGGGTGAAGCTTTCTTT.

This clone showed up just once. This chain connects TRBV6-4 to TRBJ1-5; no firm D call. The germline V and J ends were trimmed by 8 bases and 1 base, with 3 bases remaining between them. The CDR3 runs 11 residues. Germline V gene data show CDR1 as MRHNA and CDR2 as SNTAGT. The CDR3, as DNA: TGTGCCAGCTTCAGCAATCAGCCCCAGCATTTT. It codes for CASFSNQPQHF.

The chain combines TRBV7-3 with TRBJ2-7, with D possibly being TRBD2 (6 bases). There are 13 residues in the CDR3. CDR1 is SGHTA, CDR2 FQGTGA, per germline. With 0 bases removed from V and 7 bases from J, the gap between germline ends came to 10 bases. The CDR3 here is CASSLTAGREQYF. Here the CDR3 DNA reads TGTGCCAGCAGCTTAACGGCGGGACGGGAGCAGTACTTC. Full variable domain (missing parts from reference TRBV7-3 and TRBJ2-7): GAGVSQTPSNKVTEKGKYVELRCDPISGHTALYWYRQSLGQGPEFLIYFQGTGAADDSGLPNDRFFAVRPEGSVSTLKIQRTERGDSAVYLCASSLTAGREQYFGPGTRLTVT.

This chain joins TRBV27 and TRBJ2-7; 8 bases map to TRBD1. Germline V lookup: CDR1 MNHEY, CDR2 SMNVEV (reference sequence). CDR3 length: 17 residues. V lost 2 bases to trimming and J lost 0 bases; unmatched junction nucleotides: 9. In DNA form, the CDR3 reads TGTGCCAGCAGTTTAACACTAGGACAGGGCAGCTCCTACGAGCAGTACTTC. It translates to CASSLTLGQGSSYEQYF.

The chain employs TRBV24-1 and TRBJ1-5; perhaps TRBD1 as D (6 bases). This CDR3 has 15 residues. Per germline, CDR1 KGHDR and CDR2 SFDVKD. Trimming left V 5 bases short and J 1 base short, with 11 bases between. CDR3 nucleotide sequence: TGTGCCACCAGTGCAGGGGAGTGGAGCAATCAGCCCCAGCATTTT. Protein: CATSAGEWSNQPQHF.

This clone came up a few times. The rearrangement joins TRBV19 to TRBJ1-5; D remains ambiguous. V lost 3 bases and J 2 bases, leaving 11 bases between the germline ends. Germline V gene lookup returns CDR1 LNHDA and CDR2 SQIVND (reference sequence). This CDR3 has 15 residues. DNA of the CDR3: TGTGCCAGTAGTATCGGAGACACGCGCAATCAGCCCCAGCATTTT. Translated: CASSIGDTRNQPQHF.